This entry features one TCR beta chain sequence. This specimen belongs to a study of blood T cell repertoires in COVID-19. Study-level background: Both acute and convalescent COVID-19 samples were obtained from the United States, Italy and Spain. Sources were T cells, B-cell-depleted T cells, or PBMCs; the material itself was cDNA or gDNA.

The CDR3 spans 13 residues. With 4 bases removed from V and 2 bases from J, the gap between germline ends came to 8 bases. The V gene's germline CDR1 is SGHRS and CDR2 YFSETQ. In the original workflow: Reference gene primer amplification gave nucleated cell count estimates. The repertoire was sequenced with immunoSEQ multiplex PCR; TCRdb's copy has only in-frame clones and lacks some. D and trimming come from the DNA, and the V and J calls and clone size come from that table. The data contain about 230,000 clones, around four fifths of them seen just once; the ten biggest clones take up around 8.1%. V is TRBV5-1 and J is TRBJ2-3; no clear D gene. Source material: peripheral blood. This TCR was sampled from a man in his forties with active or convalescent COVID-19. CDR3: CASSLGSTDTQYF. The CDR3 region has the DNA TGCGCCAGCAGCCTCGGGTCCACAGATACGCAGTATTTT.